This TCR beta chain was documented in a study of Ad26.COV2.S vaccination and SARS-CoV-2 variants. Study-level information: Recipients of Ad26.COV2.S got it intramuscularly, once or twice 56 days apart.

Treatment described: roughly 20 received Ad26.COV2.S at low or high dose, single or two shots; 5 received placebo; per-sample allocation not given. After the first vaccine or placebo injection, samples were drawn on day 63. V lost 0 bases, J lost 8 bases, and 7 bases lay in between. Germline loops: CDR1 MNHEY, CDR2 SVGEGT. The CDR3 runs 12 residues. Method: immunoSEQ multiplex PCR; TCRdb's copy keeps in-frame clones and lacks some. The sample has about 350,000 clones, roughly nine tenths seen once; the top ten hold 6.4%. The receptor was derived from a person aged 18 to 65 who received the Ad26.COV2.S COVID-19 vaccine or a placebo. The rearrangement joins TRBV6-2 or TRBV6-3 to TRBJ1-2, with D possibly being TRBD1 (5 bases). The sample in question was peripheral blood, obtained in a trial of Ad26.COV2.S vaccine versus placebo. CDR3 protein: CASSYSKGGYTF. As DNA, the CDR3 is TGTGCCAGCAGTTACTCGAAGGGGGGCTACACCTTC.